Below are 7 T cell receptor beta chains sequenced from a single sample in a study of early T cells in non-severe SARS-CoV-2 infection. TCRdb re-derived calls from the 5' RACE reads in MiXCR, one entry per CDR3 protein. The sample contains around 61,000 distinct CDR3 sequences, roughly an eighth of which appear only once. The sequencing input was whole blood. The receptors shown here come from an adult who was a healthcare worker with PCR-confirmed SARS-CoV-2 infection or an uninfected control (not recorded which).

In this sample, this clonotype turned up many times. The chain carries TRBV18 and TRBJ2-7; possibly TRBD1 for D (5 bases). The CDR3 has 14 amino acids. Germline loops: CDR1 KGHSH, CDR2 LQKENI. V was shortened by 2 bases and J by 2 bases, with 10 bases between the two germline ends. The DNA for the CDR3 is TGTGCCAGCTCACCATTAACAGGCCCCTACGAGCAGTACTTC. It specifies CASSPLTGPYEQYF. Full variable domain (outside the CDR3, taken from reference TRBV18 and TRBJ2-7): NAGVMQNPRHLVRRRGQEARLRCSPMKGHSHVYWYRQLPEEGLKFMVYLQKENIIDESGMPKERFSAEFPKEGPSILRIQQVVRGDSAAYFCASSPLTGPYEQYFGPGTRLTVT.

This chain uses TRBV10-2 with TRBJ2-1, with TRBD1 matching 8 bases. The germline gives CDR1 WSHSY, CDR2 SAAADI. J was trimmed by 3 bases and V by 5 bases; bases with no gene match: 0. This CDR3 has 13 residues. In DNA form, the CDR3 reads TGCGCCAGCAGTACAGGGGGCTACAATGAGCAGTTCTTC. Amino acids: CASSTGGYNEQFF.

This clonotype was picked up many times. The V and J genes are TRBV14 and TRBJ1-4; TRBD1 agrees at 9 bases. Looked up from germline, CDR1 is SGHDN and CDR2 is FVKESK. The CDR3 is made up of 15 amino acids. V lost 4 bases, J lost 6 bases, and 6 bases stayed unmatched. In DNA, the CDR3 is TGTGCCAGCAGCCTCTCAACAGGGGGCTATGAAAAACTGTTTTTT. Residues: CASSLSTGGYEKLFF.

This clonotype occurred many times. The V call is TRBV2, the J call TRBJ1-1; 8 positions match TRBD1. The germline gives CDR1 SNHLY, CDR2 FYNNEI. The CDR3 totals 13 residues. The V segment lost 7 bases and the J segment 4 bases; nucleotides outside the gene matches: 5. In nucleotides, the CDR3 is TGTGCCAGCATCCGACAGGGGACCACTGAAGCTTTCTTT. Translating gives CASIRQGTTEAFF.

This clonotype was seen a handful of times. Here the CDR3 DNA reads TGTGCCAGCAGTTACTCTGTAGCGGGAGCTTACGAGCAGTACTTC. Translating it yields CASSYSVAGAYEQYF. V and J are TRBV6-2 or TRBV6-3 and TRBJ2-7, with 9 bases matching TRBD2. J was trimmed by 4 bases and V by 0 bases; bases with no gene match: 4. Germline CDR1 is MNHEY and CDR2 is SVGEGT. This CDR3 is 15 amino acids long.

This clonotype was detected ten times or more. CDR3 nucleotide sequence: TGCGCCAGCAGCTTGGAACAGGGGGATACAGATACGCAGTATTTT. Translating gives CASSLEQGDTDTQYF. V is TRBV5-1 and J is TRBJ2-3; 8 bases are shared with TRBD1. The CDR3 is 15 amino acids. V lost 0 bases, J lost 3 bases, and 3 bases stayed unmatched. Per the germline V gene, CDR1 is SGHRS and CDR2 is YFSETQ.

This clonotype occurred many times. The rearrangement joins TRBV28 to TRBJ2-5; D gene ambiguous. Germline lookup yields CDR1 MDHEN and CDR2 SYDVKM. The CDR3 length is 10 residues. Trimming left V 6 bases short and J 1 base short, with 0 bases between. CDR3 in DNA: TGTGCCAGCAGCCAAGAGACCCAGTACTTC. It specifies CASSQETQYF.